The 20 T cell receptor beta chains below were found in one sample sequenced in a study of neurological immune-mediated disorders. TCRdb passed the 5' RACE reads through MiXCR, listing each CDR3 protein once. The sample yields about 120,000 distinct CDR3 sequences, about 3.2% seen once. Sequencing was done on a sample of PBMCs. Source of these receptors: a young woman with multiple sclerosis.

This clonotype showed up many times. The V and J genes are TRBV20-1 and TRBJ2-1, with 9 bases identical to TRBD2. The V and J ends lost 3 bases and 9 bases, in that order; junction bases with no gene match: 9. From germline, CDR1 is DFQATT and CDR2 SNEGSKA (reference sequence). CDR3 size: 14 residues. CDR3 loop: CSARISGSRAEQFF. The CDR3, as DNA: TGCAGTGCTAGGATTAGCGGGAGCAGGGCTGAGCAGTTCTTC.

This clonotype occurred many times. This chain links TRBV20-1 with TRBJ2-2, with 10 bases that match TRBD1. V trimming: 4 bases; J trimming: 7 bases; junction bases outside the gene matches: 9. This CDR3 comprises 15 residues. Germline CDR1 is DFQATT and CDR2 is SNEGSKA (reference sequence). The DNA of the CDR3 is TGCAGTGCTACGGCCGGGACAGGGGATAGCGGGGAGCTGTTTTTT. This encodes CSATAGTGDSGELFF.

This clonotype was seen many times. The chain links TRBV14 to TRBJ1-1; D might be TRBD1 (6 bases). V lost 5 bases and J lost 5, with 18 bases in between. CDR1 and CDR2 (germline): SGHDN, FVKESK. This CDR3 region has 15 residues. CDR3 bases: TGTGCCAGCAGCTCACCCGGACAGCCGGGGACTGAAGCTTTCTTT. Translation: CASSSPGQPGTEAFF.

In its sample, this clonotype was seen many times. The chain recombines TRBV14 with TRBJ2-2, with 7 bases that match TRBD1. This CDR3 has 13 amino acids. CDR1 and CDR2 from the germline V gene are SGHDN and FVKESK. The V and J ends lost 9 bases and 3 bases, in that order; junction bases with no gene match: 4. The CDR3 is CARGDSHTGELFF. Written as DNA, the CDR3 is TGTGCCAGGGGGGACAGTCACACCGGGGAGCTGTTTTTT.

The table lists this clonotype with many counts. The chain joins TRBV6-5 to TRBJ1-2; D gene uncertain. The V and J ends lost 0 bases and 10 bases respectively, with 12 bases between them. The CDR3 has 13 amino acids. The germline CDR1 and CDR2 sequences are MNHEY and SVGAGI. In DNA form, the CDR3 reads TGTGCCAGCAGTTACTCGAATATGGAGACCTACACCTTC. This translates into CASSYSNMETYTF.

This clonotype was found many times. This chain joins TRBV25-1 and TRBJ2-1, with TRBD1 matching over 9 bases. Germline V CDR1 and CDR2: MGHDK, SYGVNS. This CDR3 spans 13 amino acids. The ends lost 6 bases at V and 7 bases at J; junction bases unmatched: 4. The CDR3, as DNA: TGTGCCAGCAGGGGACAGGGTACGAATGAGCAGTTCTTC. Protein product: CASRGQGTNEQFF.

The table lists this clonotype with many counts. V is TRBV5-1 and J is TRBJ1-1; 7 nucleotides align to TRBD1. The V and J ends lost 4 bases and 2 bases, in that order; junction bases with no gene match: 8. Looked up from germline, CDR1 is SGHRS and CDR2 is YFSETQ. CDR3 length: 15 residues. The CDR3 spells CASSPPNRGNTEAFF. The CDR3 region has the DNA TGCGCCAGCAGCCCCCCGAACAGGGGAAACACTGAAGCTTTCTTT.

This clonotype was detected ten times or more. The V call is TRBV20-1, the J call TRBJ2-5; no clear D. There are 11 residues in the CDR3. V was cut by 8 bases and J by 1 base, with 8 bases left in between. CDR1 and CDR2 (germline): DFQATT, SNEGSKA (reference sequence). The CDR3 loop is CSSDRQETQYF. DNA of the CDR3: TGCAGTTCCGACCGCCAAGAGACCCAGTACTTC.

This clonotype was counted ten times or more. CDR3 coding DNA: TGCGCCAGCAGTCGAGAAGGTGAGCAGTTCTTC. It specifies CASSREGEQFF. This sequence joins TRBV5-1 and TRBJ2-1; D is unresolved. With 5 bases removed from V and 9 bases from J, the gap between germline ends came to 9 bases. CDR3 length: 11 amino acids. CDR1 SGHRS and CDR2 YFSETQ come from the germline V gene.

This clonotype appeared many times. The chain links TRBV5-1 to TRBJ2-3; TRBD2 matches 12 bases. The CDR3 runs 17 residues. J was trimmed by 4 bases and V by 4 bases; bases with no gene match: 10. Germline CDR1 is SGHRS and CDR2 is YFSETQ. CDR3 DNA sequence: TGCGCCAGCAGCCTCGGACTAGCGGGAAGAAGGGCAGATACGCAGTATTTT. This sequence encodes CASSLGLAGRRADTQYF. Full variable domain (rest looked up from reference TRBV5-1 and TRBJ2-3): KAGVTQTPRYLIKTRGQQVTLSCSPISGHRSVSWYQQTPGQGLQFLFEYFSETQRNKGNFPGRFSGRQFSNSRSEMNVSTLELGDSALYLCASSLGLAGRRADTQYFGPGTRLTVL.

This clonotype was found many times. V and J are TRBV20-1 and TRBJ1-5; D not resolved. Trimming removed 5 bases at V and 4 bases at J, with 18 bases between. Looked up from germline, CDR1 is DFQATT and CDR2 is SNEGSKA (reference sequence). The CDR3 consists of 15 residues. DNA of the CDR3: TGCAGTGCTCCCGATCGTCGGAGGCCGAATCAGCCCCAGCATTTT. Amino acid sequence: CSAPDRRRPNQPQHF.

The sample holds one count of this clonotype. V usage is TRBV19 and J usage is TRBJ2-1; TRBD2 matches at 10 bases. The length of the CDR3 is 15 residues. Trimming cost V 5 bases and J 6 bases; bases outside gene matches: 7. CDR1 is LNHDA, CDR2 SQIVND, per germline (reference sequence). The CDR3 DNA reads as TGTGCCAGTAGTGTGGCAGCGGGAGGGTCCAATGAGCAGTTCTTC. As protein: CASSVAAGGSNEQFF.

This clonotype occurred many times. The rearrangement uses TRBV6-5 and TRBJ1-2; the D is unclear. The CDR3 is 12 amino acids. Germline CDR1 reads MNHEY; CDR2 reads SVGAGI. Deletions cut 6 bases from V and 7 bases from J, with 12 bases between. In DNA, the CDR3 is TGTGCCAGCAGCGAAGCTGGGTTTGGCTACACCTTC. It is translated as CASSEAGFGYTF.

This clonotype was recorded many times. The chain joins TRBV5-1 to TRBJ2-7; 9 bases are shared with TRBD2. CDR1 and CDR2 from the germline V gene are SGHRS and YFSETQ. The CDR3 consists of 16 residues. After removal of 2 bases from V and 5 bases from J, the junction contained 11 bases not matched to a gene. CDR3 residues: CASSLRLADRRNEQYF. CDR3 coding DNA: TGCGCCAGCAGCTTAAGACTAGCGGACCGGCGGAACGAGCAGTACTTC.

This clonotype was detected many times. The V and J genes are TRBV7-2 and TRBJ2-3, with 8 bases lining up with TRBD2. This CDR3 is 16 amino acids long. Germline lookup yields CDR1 SGHTA and CDR2 FQGNSA. With V trimmed by 2 bases and J by 1 base, 5 bases remained unmatched. DNA of the CDR3: TGTGCCAGCAGCTTATATAGCGGGGTAGGCACAGATACGCAGTATTTT. It is translated as CASSLYSGVGTDTQYF.

This clonotype showed up many times. The rearrangement links TRBV9 to TRBJ2-1, with 15 bases identical to TRBD2. J lost 8 bases, V lost 4 bases, and 4 bases had no gene match. The CDR3 contains 15 residues. CDR1 SGDLS and CDR2 YYNGEE come from the germline V gene. CDR3: CASSPGLAGGDEQFF. CDR3 nucleotide sequence: TGTGCCAGCAGCCCGGGACTAGCGGGGGGCGATGAGCAGTTCTTC.

This clonotype occurred many times. J is TRBJ1-1 and V is TRBV7-2; 9 bases fit TRBD1. The CDR3 sequence is 15 residues long. V was pared by 2 bases and J by 6 bases, with 7 bases of the junction left unmatched. The germline gives CDR1 SGHTA, CDR2 FQGNSA. The CDR3 nucleotides read TGTGCCAGCAGCTTAATTACAGGGGGCGGAGCTGAAGCTTTCTTT. It codes for CASSLITGGGAEAFF.

This clonotype was observed at least ten times. The chain carries TRBV29-1 and TRBJ2-2; D is possibly TRBD2 (5 bases). Germline CDR1 and CDR2: SQVTM and ANQGSEA. V lost 4 bases, J lost 1 base, and 10 bases lay in between. This CDR3 contains 14 residues. The CDR3 DNA sequence: TGCAGCGTTGGAACGGGAATGAACACCGGGGAGCTGTTTTTT. It encodes CSVGTGMNTGELFF.

This clonotype was recorded at least ten times. J is TRBJ2-3 and V is TRBV27; 11 bases align to TRBD2. J lost 2 bases, V lost 5 bases, and 6 bases had no gene match. This CDR3 spans 16 amino acids. CDR1 and CDR2 (germline): MNHEY, SMNVEV (reference sequence). CDR3 in amino acids: CASSLRGLAVTDTQYF. Written as DNA, the CDR3 is TGTGCCAGCAGTCTTAGGGGACTAGCGGTCACAGATACGCAGTATTTT.

This clonotype has a single count. V gene TRBV11-2 combines with J gene TRBJ1-2; TRBD1 is a possible D gene (5 bases). Germline CDR1 reads SGHAT; CDR2 reads FQNNGV. V was shortened by 8 bases and J by 2 bases, with 9 bases between the two germline ends. CDR3 length: 12 amino acids. Written as DNA, the CDR3 is TGTGCCAGCGCGACAGTAAACTATGGCTACACCTTC. Its protein product is CASATVNYGYTF.